These 6 T cell receptor beta chains came from one sample sequenced in a study of T cells after yellow fever vaccination. One entry per CDR3 protein, called by TCRdb with MiXCR from the 5' RACE reads. The sample yields approximately 110,000 distinct CDR3 sequences, more than 7.5% seen once. Sample: CD8+ T cells sorted from PBMCs, taken 45 days after the yellow fever booster vaccination. The source is a man aged 25 to 45 who received the YFV17D yellow fever vaccine.

A word on this clonotype: A much larger clone lies one base from this, so it may be a read error. The V call is TRBV6-5, the J call TRBJ2-3, with TRBD2 as a possible D gene (7 bases). The CDR3 spans 14 residues. V was cut by 0 bases and J by 6 bases, with 10 bases left in between. Germline V CDR1 and CDR2: MNHEY, SVGAGI. The CDR3 sequence is CASSYSAGADTQYF. The DNA of the CDR3 is TGTGCCAGCAGTTACTCTGCGGGGGCCGATACGCAGTATTTT.

The table lists this clonotype with many counts. The chain is built from TRBV7-2 and TRBJ2-3; D ambiguous. CDR1 is SGHTA, CDR2 FQGNSA, per germline. CDR3 length: 13 amino acids. The V and J ends lost 5 bases and 4 bases respectively, with 10 bases between them. The DNA for the CDR3 is TGTGCCAGCAGCAAGATAACAGCAGATACGCAGTATTTT. Protein: CASSKITADTQYF. The full variable domain, completed using reference TRBV7-2 and TRBJ2-3, is GAGVSQSPSNKVTEKGKDVELRCDPISGHTALYWYRQSLGQGLEFLIYFQGNSAPDKSGLPSDRFSAERTGGSVSTLTIQRTQQEDSAVYLCASSKITADTQYFGPGTRLTVL.

This clonotype was seen many times. V is TRBV27 and J is TRBJ2-1; 14 bases fit TRBD2. The ends lost 5 bases at V and 9 bases at J; junction bases unmatched: 6. The CDR3 has 15 amino acids. Germline V gene sequence: CDR1 MNHEY, CDR2 SMNVEV (reference sequence). CDR3 DNA: TGTGCCAGCAGTCTGGGACTAGCGGGAGTAAGTGAGCAGTTCTTC. It translates to CASSLGLAGVSEQFF.

This clonotype showed up many times. This sequence joins TRBV29-1 and TRBJ2-5; the D gene is possibly TRBD2 (6 bases). The CDR3 is 12 amino acids. V was trimmed by 6 bases and J by 3 bases, leaving 11 bases between them. Per the germline V gene, CDR1 is SQVTM and CDR2 is ANQGSEA. The CDR3 DNA is TGCAGCGTCCCCTCGGGGGAAGAGACCCAGTACTTC. This sequence encodes CSVPSGEETQYF.

In this sample, this clonotype turned up many times. This chain links TRBV12-3 or TRBV12-4 with TRBJ2-3, with D possibly being TRBD2 (6 bases). The CDR3 contains 14 residues. V lost 8 bases, J lost 4 bases, and 16 bases lay in between. The CDR3 nucleotides read TGTGCCAGCTCCCTGGGGGGTAAGGCAGATACGCAGTATTTT. This translates into CASSLGGKADTQYF.

About this clonotype itself: A much larger clone is a single base away; this may be a read error. This rearrangement joins TRBV29-1 to TRBJ2-1; TRBD2 matches 10 bases. The CDR3 length is 13 residues. Germline-derived CDR1 and CDR2 are SQVTM and ANQGSEA. DNA for the CDR3: TGCAGCGCTACTAGCGGGGACTACAATGAGCTGTTCTTC. Protein sequence: CSATSGDYNELFF.